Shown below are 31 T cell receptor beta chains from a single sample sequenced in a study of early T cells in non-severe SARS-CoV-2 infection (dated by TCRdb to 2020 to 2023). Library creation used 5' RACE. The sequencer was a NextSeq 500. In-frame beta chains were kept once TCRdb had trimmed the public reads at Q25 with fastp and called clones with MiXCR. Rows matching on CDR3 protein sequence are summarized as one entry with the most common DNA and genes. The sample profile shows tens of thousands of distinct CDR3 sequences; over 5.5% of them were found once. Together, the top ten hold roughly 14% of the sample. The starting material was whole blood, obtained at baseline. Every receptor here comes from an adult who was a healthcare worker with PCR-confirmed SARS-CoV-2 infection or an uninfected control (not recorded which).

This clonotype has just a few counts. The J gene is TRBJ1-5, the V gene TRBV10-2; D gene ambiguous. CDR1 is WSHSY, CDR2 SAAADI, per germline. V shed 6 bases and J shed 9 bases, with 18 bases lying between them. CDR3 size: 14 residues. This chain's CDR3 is CASSSGPDGVPQHF. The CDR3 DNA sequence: TGCGCCAGCAGCTCCGGACCAGACGGCGTGCCCCAGCATTTT.

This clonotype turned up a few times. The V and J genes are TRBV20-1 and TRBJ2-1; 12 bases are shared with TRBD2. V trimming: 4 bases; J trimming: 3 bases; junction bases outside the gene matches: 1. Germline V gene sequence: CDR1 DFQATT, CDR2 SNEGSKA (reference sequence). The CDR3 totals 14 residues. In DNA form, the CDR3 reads TGCAGTGCTACACTAGCGGGGGGCTACAATGAGCAGTTCTTC. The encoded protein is CSATLAGGYNEQFF.

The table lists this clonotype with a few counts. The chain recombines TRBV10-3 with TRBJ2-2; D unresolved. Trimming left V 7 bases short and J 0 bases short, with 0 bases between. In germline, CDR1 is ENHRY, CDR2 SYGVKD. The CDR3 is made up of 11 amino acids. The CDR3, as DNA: TGTGCCATCACGAACACCGGGGAGCTGTTTTTT. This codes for CAITNTGELFF.

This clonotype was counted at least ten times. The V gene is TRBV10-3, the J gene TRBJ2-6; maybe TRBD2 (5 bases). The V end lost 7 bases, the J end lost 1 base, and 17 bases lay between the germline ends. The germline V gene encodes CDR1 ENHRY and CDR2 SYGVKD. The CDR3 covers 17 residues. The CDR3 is CAITEGGLMSGANVLTF. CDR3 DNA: TGTGCCATCACCGAGGGTGGGCTAATGTCTGGGGCCAACGTCCTGACTTTC.

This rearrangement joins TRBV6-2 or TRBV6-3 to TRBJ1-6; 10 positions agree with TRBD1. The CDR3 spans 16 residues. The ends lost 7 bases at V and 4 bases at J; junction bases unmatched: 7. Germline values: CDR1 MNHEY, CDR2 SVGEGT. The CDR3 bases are TGTGCCAGCACCCGGACAGGGGGAGATTATAATTCACCCCTCCACTTT. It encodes CASTRTGGDYNSPLHF.

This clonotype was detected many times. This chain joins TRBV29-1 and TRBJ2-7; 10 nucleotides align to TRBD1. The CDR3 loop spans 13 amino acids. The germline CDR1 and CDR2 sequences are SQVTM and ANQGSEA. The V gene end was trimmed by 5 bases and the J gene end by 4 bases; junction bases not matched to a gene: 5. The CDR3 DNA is TGCAGCGTTCGGACAGGGGGGGTTTACGAGCAGTACTTC. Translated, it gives CSVRTGGVYEQYF.

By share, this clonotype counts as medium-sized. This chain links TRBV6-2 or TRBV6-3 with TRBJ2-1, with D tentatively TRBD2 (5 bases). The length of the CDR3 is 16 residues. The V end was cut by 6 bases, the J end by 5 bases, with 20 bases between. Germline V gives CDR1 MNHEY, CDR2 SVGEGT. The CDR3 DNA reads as TGTGCCAGCAGACCCTGGTCGCTAGCAGAAAACAATGAGCAGTTCTTC. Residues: CASRPWSLAENNEQFF.

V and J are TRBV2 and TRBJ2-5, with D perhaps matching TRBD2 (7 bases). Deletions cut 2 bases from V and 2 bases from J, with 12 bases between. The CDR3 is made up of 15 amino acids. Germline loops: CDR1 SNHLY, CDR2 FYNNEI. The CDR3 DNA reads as TGTGCCAGCAGTGAATGGGGGGGGCTGCAAGAGACCCAGTACTTC. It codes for CASSEWGGLQETQYF.

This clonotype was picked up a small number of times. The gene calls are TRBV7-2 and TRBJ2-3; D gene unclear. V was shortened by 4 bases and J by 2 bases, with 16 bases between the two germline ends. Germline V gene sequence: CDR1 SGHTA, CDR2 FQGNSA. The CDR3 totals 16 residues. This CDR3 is CASSSQSKRYTDTQYF. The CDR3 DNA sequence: TGTGCCAGCAGCTCGCAGTCTAAACGCTACACAGATACGCAGTATTTT.

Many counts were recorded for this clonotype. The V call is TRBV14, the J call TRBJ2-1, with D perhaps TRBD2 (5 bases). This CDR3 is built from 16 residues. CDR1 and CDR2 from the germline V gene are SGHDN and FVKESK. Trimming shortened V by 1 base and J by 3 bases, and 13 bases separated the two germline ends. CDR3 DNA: TGTGCCAGCAGCCAAGGAGAGCGGCGAAACTACAATGAGCAGTTCTTC. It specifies CASSQGERRNYNEQFF.

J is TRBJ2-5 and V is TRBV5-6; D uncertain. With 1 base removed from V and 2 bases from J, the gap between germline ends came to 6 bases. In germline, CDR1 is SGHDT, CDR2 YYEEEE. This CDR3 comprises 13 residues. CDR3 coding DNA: TGTGCCAGCAGCTTGTCTCTTCAAGAGACCCAGTACTTC. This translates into CASSLSLQETQYF.

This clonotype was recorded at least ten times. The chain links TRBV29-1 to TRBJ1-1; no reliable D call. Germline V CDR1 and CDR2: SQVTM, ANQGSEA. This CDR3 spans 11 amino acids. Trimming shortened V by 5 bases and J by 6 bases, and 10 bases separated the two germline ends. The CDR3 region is CSVTIVAEAFF. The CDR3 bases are TGCAGCGTTACGATTGTCGCTGAAGCTTTCTTT. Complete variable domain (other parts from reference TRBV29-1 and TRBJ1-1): SAVISQKPSRDICQRGTSLTIQCQVDSQVTMMFWYRQQPGQSLTLIATANQGSEATYESGFVIDKFPISRPNLTFSTLTVSNMSPEDSSIYLCSVTIVAEAFFGQGTRLTVV.

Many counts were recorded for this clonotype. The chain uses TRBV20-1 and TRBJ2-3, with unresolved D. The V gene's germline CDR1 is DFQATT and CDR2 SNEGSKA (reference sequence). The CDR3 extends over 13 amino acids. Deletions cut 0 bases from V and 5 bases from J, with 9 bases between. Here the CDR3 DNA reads TGCAGTGCTAGAGATTCGGTTGGAGATACGCAGTATTTT. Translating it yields CSARDSVGDTQYF.

CDR3 in DNA: TGTGCCAGCAGCGGCAGGGAGGGGGCACTAAACTATGGCTACACCTTC. This gives the protein CASSGREGALNYGYTF. The chain has TRBV6-5 and TRBJ1-2, with 7 bases identical to TRBD1. V shed 6 bases and J 2 bases; nucleotides not matched to a gene: 12. CDR1 and CDR2 from the germline V gene are MNHEY and SVGAGI. The CDR3 has 16 residues.

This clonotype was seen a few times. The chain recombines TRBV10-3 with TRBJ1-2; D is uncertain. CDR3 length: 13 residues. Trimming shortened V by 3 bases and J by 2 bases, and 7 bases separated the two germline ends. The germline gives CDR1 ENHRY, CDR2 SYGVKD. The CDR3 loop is CAISERENYGYTF. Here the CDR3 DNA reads TGTGCCATCAGTGAAAGGGAAAACTATGGCTACACCTTC.

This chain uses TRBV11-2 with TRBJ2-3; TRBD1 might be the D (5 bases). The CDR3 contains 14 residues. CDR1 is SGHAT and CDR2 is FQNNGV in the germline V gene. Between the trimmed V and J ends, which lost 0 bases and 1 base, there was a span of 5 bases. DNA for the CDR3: TGTGCCAGCAGCTTAGACAGGGGCACAGATACGCAGTATTTT. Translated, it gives CASSLDRGTDTQYF.

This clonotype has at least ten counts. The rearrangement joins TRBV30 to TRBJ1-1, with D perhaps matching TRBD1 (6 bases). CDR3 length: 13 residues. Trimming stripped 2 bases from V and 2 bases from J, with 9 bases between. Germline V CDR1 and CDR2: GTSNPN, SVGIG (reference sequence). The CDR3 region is CAWSRGPNTEAFF. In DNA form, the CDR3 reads TGTGCCTGGAGTCGGGGGCCCAACACTGAAGCTTTCTTT.

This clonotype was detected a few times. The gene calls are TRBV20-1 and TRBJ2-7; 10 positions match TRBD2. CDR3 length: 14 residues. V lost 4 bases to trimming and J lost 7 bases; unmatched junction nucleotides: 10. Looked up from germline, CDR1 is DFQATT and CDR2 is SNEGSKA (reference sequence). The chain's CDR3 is CSANYLAGAKEQYF. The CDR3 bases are TGCAGTGCTAACTATCTAGCGGGGGCAAAGGAGCAGTACTTC.

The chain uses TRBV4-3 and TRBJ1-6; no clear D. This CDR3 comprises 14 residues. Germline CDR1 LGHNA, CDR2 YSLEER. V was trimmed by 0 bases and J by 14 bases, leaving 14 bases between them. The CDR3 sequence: CASSQDPGLTTLHF. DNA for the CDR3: TGCGCCAGCAGCCAAGATCCTGGGCTTACGACCCTCCACTTT.

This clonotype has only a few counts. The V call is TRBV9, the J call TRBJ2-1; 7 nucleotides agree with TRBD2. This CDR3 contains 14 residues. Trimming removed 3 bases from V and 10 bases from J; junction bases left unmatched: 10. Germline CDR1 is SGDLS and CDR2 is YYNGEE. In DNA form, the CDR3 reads TGTGCCAGCAGCGCCTGGGGAGGGCGACCCGAGCAGTTCTTC. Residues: CASSAWGGRPEQFF. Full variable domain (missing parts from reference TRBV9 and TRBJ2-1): DSGVTQTPKHLITATGQRVTLRCSPRSGDLSVYWYQQSLDQGLQFLIQYYNGEERAKGNILERFSAQQFPDLHSELNLSSLELGDSALYFCASSAWGGRPEQFFGPGTRLTVL.

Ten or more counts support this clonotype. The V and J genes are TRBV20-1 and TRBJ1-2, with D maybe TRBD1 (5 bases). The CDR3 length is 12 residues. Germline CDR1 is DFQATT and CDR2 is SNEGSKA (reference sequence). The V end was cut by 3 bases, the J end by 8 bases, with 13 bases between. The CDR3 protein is CSASLRGGGYTF. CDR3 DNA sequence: TGCAGTGCTAGCCTCCGGGGCGGAGGCTACACCTTC.

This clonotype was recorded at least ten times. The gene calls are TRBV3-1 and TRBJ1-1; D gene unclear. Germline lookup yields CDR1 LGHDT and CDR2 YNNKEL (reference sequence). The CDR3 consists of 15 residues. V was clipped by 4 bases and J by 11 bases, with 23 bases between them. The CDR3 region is CASSRRGAVPTEAFF. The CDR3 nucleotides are TGTGCCAGCAGCCGTCGGGGAGCCGTGCCAACAGAGGCTTTCTTT.

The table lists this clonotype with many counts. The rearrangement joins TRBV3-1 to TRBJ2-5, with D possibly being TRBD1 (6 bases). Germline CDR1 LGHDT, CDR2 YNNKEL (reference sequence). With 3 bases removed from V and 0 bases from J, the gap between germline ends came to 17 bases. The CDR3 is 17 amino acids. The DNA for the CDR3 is TGTGCCAGCAGCCACGAACAGGGTGAAATCTACCAAGAGACCCAGTACTTC. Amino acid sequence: CASSHEQGEIYQETQYF.

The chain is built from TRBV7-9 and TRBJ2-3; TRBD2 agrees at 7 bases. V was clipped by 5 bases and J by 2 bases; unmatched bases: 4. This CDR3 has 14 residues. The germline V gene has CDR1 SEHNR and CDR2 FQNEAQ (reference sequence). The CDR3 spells CASSRRDYTDTQYF. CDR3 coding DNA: TGTGCCAGCAGCCGCAGGGACTACACAGATACGCAGTATTTT.

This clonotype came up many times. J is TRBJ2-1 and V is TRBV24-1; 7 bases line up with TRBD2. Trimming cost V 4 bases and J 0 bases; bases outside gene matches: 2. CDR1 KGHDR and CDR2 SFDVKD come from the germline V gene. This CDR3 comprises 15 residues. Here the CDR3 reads CATSDRDYSYNEQFF. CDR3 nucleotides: TGTGCCACCAGTGACCGGGACTACTCCTACAATGAGCAGTTCTTC.

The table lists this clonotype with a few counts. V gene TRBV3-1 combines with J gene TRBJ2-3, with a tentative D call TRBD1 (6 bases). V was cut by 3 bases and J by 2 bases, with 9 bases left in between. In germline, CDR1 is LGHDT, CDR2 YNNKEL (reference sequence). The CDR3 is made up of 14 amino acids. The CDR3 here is CASSQRGITDTQYF. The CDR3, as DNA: TGTGCCAGCAGCCAGAGGGGGATCACAGATACGCAGTATTTT.

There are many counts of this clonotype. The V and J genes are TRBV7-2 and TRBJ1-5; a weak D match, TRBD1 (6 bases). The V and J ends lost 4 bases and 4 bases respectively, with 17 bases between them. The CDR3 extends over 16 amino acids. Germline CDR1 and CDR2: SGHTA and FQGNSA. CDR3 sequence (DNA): TGTGCCAGCAGCTCAGCGGGGGTCCAGGGGAATCAGCCCCAGCATTTT. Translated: CASSSAGVQGNQPQHF.

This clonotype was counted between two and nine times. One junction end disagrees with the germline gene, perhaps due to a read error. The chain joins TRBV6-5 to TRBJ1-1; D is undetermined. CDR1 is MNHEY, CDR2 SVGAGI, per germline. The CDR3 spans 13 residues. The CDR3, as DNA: TGTGCCAGCAGCCCCCCCGCGCTCACTGAAGCTTTTTTT. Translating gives CASSPPALTEAFF.

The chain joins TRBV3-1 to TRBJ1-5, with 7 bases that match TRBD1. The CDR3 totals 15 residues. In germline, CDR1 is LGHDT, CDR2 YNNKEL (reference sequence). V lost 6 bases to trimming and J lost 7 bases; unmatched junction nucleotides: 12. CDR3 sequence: CASSPEANRGQPQHF. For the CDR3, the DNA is TGTGCCAGCAGTCCCGAGGCCAACAGGGGACAGCCCCAGCATTTT.

CDR3 bases: TGCAGCGTTGTTATGCCAGTAATTGGCTACACCTTC. Translation gives CSVVMPVIGYTF. This sequence joins TRBV29-1 and TRBJ1-2; D gene unclear. Between the trimmed V and J ends, which lost 4 bases and 7 bases, there was a span of 13 bases. The CDR3 runs to 12 residues. The germline V gene has CDR1 SQVTM and CDR2 ANQGSEA.

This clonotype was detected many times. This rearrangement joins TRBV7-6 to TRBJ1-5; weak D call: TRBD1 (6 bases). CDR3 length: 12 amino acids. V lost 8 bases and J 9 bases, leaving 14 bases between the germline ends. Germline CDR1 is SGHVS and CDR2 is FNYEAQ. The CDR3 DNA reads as TGTGCCAGCGGCGGGGGCGAGCTGCCCCAGCATTTT. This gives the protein CASGGGELPQHF.